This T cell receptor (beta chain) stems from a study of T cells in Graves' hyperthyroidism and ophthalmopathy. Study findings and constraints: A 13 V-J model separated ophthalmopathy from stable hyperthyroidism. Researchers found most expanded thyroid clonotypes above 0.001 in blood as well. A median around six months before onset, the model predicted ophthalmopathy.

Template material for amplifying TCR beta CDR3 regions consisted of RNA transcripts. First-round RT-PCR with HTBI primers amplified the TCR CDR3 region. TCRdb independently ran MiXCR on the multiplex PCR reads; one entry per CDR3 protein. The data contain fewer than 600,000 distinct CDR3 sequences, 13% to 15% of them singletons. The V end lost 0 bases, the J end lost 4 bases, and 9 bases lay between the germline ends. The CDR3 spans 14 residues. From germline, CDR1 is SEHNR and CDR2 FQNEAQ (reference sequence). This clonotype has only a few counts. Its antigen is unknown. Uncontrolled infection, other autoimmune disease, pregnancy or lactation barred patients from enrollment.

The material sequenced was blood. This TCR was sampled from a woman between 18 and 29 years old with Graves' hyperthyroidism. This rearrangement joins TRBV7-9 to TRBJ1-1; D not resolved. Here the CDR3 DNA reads TGTGCCAGCAGCTTAGCGCGGGTGGGCACTGAAGCTTTCTTT. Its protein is CASSLARVGTEAFF. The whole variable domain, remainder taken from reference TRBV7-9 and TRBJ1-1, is DTGVSQNPRHKITKRGQNVTFRCDPISEHNRLYWYRQTLGQGPEFLTYFQNEAQLEKSRLLSDRFSAERPKGSFSTLEIQRTEQGDSAMYLCASSLARVGTEAFFGQGTRLTVV.